This TCR beta chain stems from a study of T cells in tumors after PD-1 blockade (dated by TCRdb to between 2018 and 2021). In the study overall: Exclusion criteria were prior checkpoint blockade, use of systemic immunosuppressants, or recent radiotherapy or other anti-cancer therapy within 4 weeks. Clinical response was assessed using RECIST version 1.1. Peripheral blood samples averaged around 110,000 TCR templates (range about 24,679-290,000) and 35,000 to 40,000 unique clonotypes. To compare clonotypes in blood versus tumor, bulk TCR sequencing was run on 10 peripheral blood samples drawn from a few patients. A subset of patients also received ongoing daily vismodegib 150 mg during anti-PD-1 treatment. Pembrolizumab 200 mg every 3 weeks or cemiplimab 350 mg every 2 weeks was administered to patients. Paired single-cell RNA and TCR sequencing was performed on site-matched tumors from BCC or SCC patients before and after anti-PD-1 therapy. Broader findings and caveats from the paper: Roughly 40% of TCR clonotypes from the tumor were detected in blood, and certain novel exhausted tumor clones were present in blood collected before treatment, which suggests recruitment from the periphery. The source of novel T cell clones was not identified and could include lymphoid organs or rare unexpanded clones within the tumor or its periphery.

The immunoSEQ platform was used for deep TCRbeta sequencing. In the original analysis: For further analysis, only productive rearrangements were exported out of the immunoSEQ Analyzer. T cell phenotypes were assigned to bulk TCRbeta clonotypes by matching the clonotypes to single-cell RNA+TCR-seq clones with the same TCRbeta sequence. Using bulk TCR sequencing data, clone enrichment in tumor was calculated by dividing a clone's tumor frequency by the same clone's PBMC frequency. TCRs were grouped by GLIPH into specificity groups, defined as clusters of distinct TCRs likely recognizing common antigens via shared CDR3 motifs. In its TCRdb copy, this immuneACCESS table keeps in-frame sequences only and misses some clones. Where compared with another copy, unresolved V genes explain less than half of these, and the others have no known cause. The V and J calls and clone size were taken over from that table, and D and trimming were inferred from the DNA. This sample holds under 75,000 clones; around 72% were observed only once. The ten largest account for about 4.5% of the sample.

Note on this clone: The clone's antigen remains unknown. Per-base quality was not reported, and no clone a single base away is much larger than it.

CDR1 and CDR2 are read off the germline V gene as KGHDR and SFDVKD. From its cysteine to its phenylalanine, the CDR3 spans 15 amino acids. Just the 45-base CDR3 DNA is kept, in frame starting at base 1. The trim is 5 bases for V and 0 bases for J, with a gap of 9 bases between the germline ends. In light of the paper, this sample's time point label describes: after anti-PD-1 therapy. For bulk TCRbeta sequencing, genomic DNA was extracted from tumor biopsies or peripheral blood, and input amounts ranged from roughly 550 ng to 6,500 ng. All patients had histologically proven advanced or metastatic basal or squamous cell carcinoma and were poor candidates for surgical resection. Of the approximately twelve patients making up the basal cell carcinoma cohort, 8 underwent bulk tumor TCR sequencing.

Sequencing used PBMCs, obtained after anti-PD-1 treatment. The receptor was derived from a human donor with basal cell carcinoma. Recombination connected TRBV24-1 to TRBJ2-2; perhaps TRBD1 is the D gene, with 6 bases matching. CDR3 loop: CATSAQGANTGELFF. The DNA reads as follows: TGTGCCACCAGTGCACAGGGCGCGAACACCGGGGAGCTGTTTTTT.